Described below is a single T cell receptor (beta chain) sequence and its context. Some clones are missing from TCRdb's copy, which holds only in-frame ones; the method was immunoSEQ multiplex PCR. This repertoire shows over 200,000 clones, 84% found once; its top ten account for 1.8%. These data are taken from a study of blood T cell repertoires in COVID-19. Study context: Samples of COVID-19 (acute and convalescent) were obtained from the United States, Italy and Spain.

The V gene's germline CDR1 is SGHTA and CDR2 FQGNSA. This CDR3 region has 16 residues. V was trimmed by 2 bases and J by 6 bases, leaving 18 bases between them. The material sequenced was PBMCs or T cells enriched from blood (not recorded which). The receptor's source is a man aged 60 to 69 who had recovered from COVID-19. The chain employs TRBV7-2 and TRBJ2-3; D may be TRBD1 (6 bases). CDR3 region: CASSLNGGRVRDTQYF. The CDR3 DNA sequence: TGTGCCAGCAGCTTAAATGGGGGCAGGGTCAGGGATACGCAGTATTTT.